This entry lists 25 T cell receptor beta chains sequenced from one sample in a study of tumor-infiltrating lymphocytes in primary liver carcinoma. TCR beta cDNA was reverse-transcribed from roughly 0.45 ug of total RNA. The reaction used a constant-region primer and ProtoScript II reverse transcriptase. Researchers made the TCR beta libraries by running three nested multiplex PCR rounds with slightly modified ARM-PCR. TRBV1-TRBV30 forward primers paired with a C-beta reverse primer drove the first two PCR rounds, ten to eleven cycles each. TCRdb re-called the multiplex PCR reads through MiXCR, storing one row per CDR3 protein. This sample has approximately 60,000 distinct CDR3 sequences, with less than 85% found just once. Starting material for RNA and DNA co-extraction consisted of about 17-30 mg of unsorted bulk tissue. Sequencing was carried out using liver tumor tissue from sampling region 2. Subset meaning: tumor region T2, inferior pole. The source of these receptors is a man aged 40-50 years with primary liver carcinoma and hepatitis B virus infection.

This clonotype was recorded many times. The chain recombines TRBV30 with TRBJ2-1, with D perhaps matching TRBD2 (5 bases). CDR1 is GTSNPN and CDR2 is SVGIG in the germline V gene (reference sequence). The CDR3 is 13 residues long. Trimming stripped 4 bases from V and 6 bases from J, with 13 bases between. The CDR3 bases are TGTGCCTGGACGGTGGGGAGTCTCAATGAGCAGTTCTTC. Translated, it gives CAWTVGSLNEQFF.

In this sample, this clonotype turned up many times. The chain uses TRBV28 and TRBJ2-7; TRBD1 matches 9 bases. Germline V gene data show CDR1 as MDHEN and CDR2 as SYDVKM. The ends lost 5 bases at V and 2 bases at J; junction bases unmatched: 4. CDR3 length: 14 residues. The CDR3 sequence: CASSPTGGPYEQYF. Here the CDR3 DNA reads TGTGCCAGCAGTCCGACAGGGGGACCCTACGAGCAGTACTTC.

Regarding this clonotype: A junction end diverges from the germline sequence, so it may reflect a read error. The V call is TRBV6-1, the J call TRBJ1-5, with unresolved D. The J call may not be correct, given that the DNA end is closer to TRBJ2-3. Germline V gives CDR1 MNHNS, CDR2 SASEGT. This CDR3 has 17 residues. The chain's CDR3 is CANSETRQGTVNQLQYF. In DNA, the CDR3 is TGTGCCAACAGTGAAACCCGACAAGGAACAGTCAATCAGCTCCAGTATTTT.

Concerning this clonotype: One end of the junction does not line up with germline, which may come from a read error. The chain links TRBV10-2 to TRBJ1-1; no clear D gene. CDR3 length: 13 amino acids. The V gene's germline CDR1 is WSHSY and CDR2 SAAADI. The CDR3 loop reads CASCEVENTEGFF. Here the CDR3 DNA reads TGCGCCAGCTGTGAAGTAGAAAACACTGAAGGTTTCTTT.

Comments on this clonotype: This CDR3 fails to terminate in the conserved phenylalanine or tryptophan, so it likely reflects a read error. This chain links TRBV11-2 with TRBJ1-2; TRBD1 matches 7 bases. CDR1 and CDR2 from the germline V gene are SGHAT and FQNNGV. There are 13 residues in the CDR3. The V segment lost 5 bases and the J segment 4 bases; nucleotides outside the gene matches: 4. In nucleotides, the CDR3 is TGTGCCAGCAGCCGACAGGGAGTCTATGGCTACACCATC. The encoded protein is CASSRQGVYGYTI.

For this clonotype: One end of the junction varies from germline; a read error may be responsible. CDR3 DNA: TGTGCAAGCAGCTTAGCTAGCGGTAATGAGCAGTTCTTC. Amino acid sequence: CASSLASGNEQFF. The chain couples TRBV11-3 to TRBJ2-1, with 7 bases identical to TRBD2. This CDR3 comprises 13 residues. The germline V gene encodes CDR1 SGHNT and CDR2 YENEEA.

With respect to this clonotype: At one end, the junction sequence differs from germline, possibly due to a read error. V usage is TRBV11-2 and J usage is TRBJ2-1; the match to TRBD1 covers 10 bases. This CDR3 is built from 15 residues. Germline CDR1 reads SGHAT; CDR2 reads FQNNGV. The CDR3 reads CASNSGTGAIDEQFF. The CDR3 DNA sequence: TGTGCCAGCAACTCCGGGACAGGGGCTATAGATGAGCAATTCTTC.

This clonotype turned up a few times. One junction end disagrees with the germline gene, perhaps due to a read error. This chain joins TRBV29-1 and TRBJ2-7, with 9 positions matching TRBD2. This CDR3 contains 15 residues. In germline, CDR1 is SQVTM, CDR2 ANQGSEA. The CDR3 region has the DNA TGCAGCATTGAAGATGGTCTAGCGGGGTCCTACGAGCAGTACTTC. This gives the protein CSIEDGLAGSYEQYF.

Note on this clonotype: Germline is not matched at one junction end, which may reflect a read error. This chain links TRBV6-1 with TRBJ2-3; D not resolved. This CDR3 has 11 amino acids. From germline, CDR1 is MNHNS and CDR2 SASEGT. This CDR3 is CTSSPAETQYF. As DNA, the CDR3 is TGTACCAGCAGTCCCGCAGAAACGCAGTATTTT.

This clonotype was counted a few times. The V and J genes are TRBV7-8 and TRBJ2-1; TRBD1 matches 9 bases. The germline CDR1 and CDR2 sequences are SGHVS and FQNEAQ. The CDR3 runs to 15 residues. Trimming took 5 bases from V and 9 from J; bases not matched to a gene: 11. As DNA, the CDR3 is TGTGCCAGCAGCGACAGGGGGGCTCTACGGCTTGAGCAGTTCTTC. Protein sequence: CASSDRGALRLEQFF.

This clonotype was picked up a small number of times. Mismatch with germline at one junction end may stem from a read error. This chain connects TRBV6-5 to TRBJ2-3; no firm D call. The CDR3 is 13 amino acids. Germline-derived CDR1 and CDR2 are MNHEY and SVGAGI. The CDR3, as DNA: TGTGCCACCTCGATACAGAGCATAGATACGCAGTATTTT. Amino acids: CATSIQSIDTQYF.

As for this clonotype: The conserved phenylalanine or tryptophan normally closing the CDR3 is absent here, so this likely arose from a read error. The J gene is TRBJ1-1, the V gene TRBV5-1, with 8 nucleotides matching TRBD1. CDR1 is SGHRS and CDR2 is YFSETQ in the germline V gene. The CDR3 contains 14 residues. With V trimmed by 4 bases and J by 1 base, 3 bases remained unmatched. The CDR3 sequence is CASSPGTGNTEAFL. DNA of the CDR3: TGCGCCAGCAGCCCCGGGACAGGGAACACTGAAGCTTTCCTT.

The V gene is TRBV11-2, the J gene TRBJ2-3; D gene uncertain. V lost 4 bases and J lost 7, with 12 bases in between. The CDR3 is 13 residues long. CDR1 and CDR2 (germline): SGHAT, FQNNGV. The CDR3: CASSSARTNTQYF. CDR3 nucleotides: TGTGCCAGCAGCTCGGCCAGAACAAATACGCAGTATTTT.

This clonotype was seen only once. In this CDR3 the conserved last residue, phenylalanine or tryptophan, is missing, so a read error is likely. The chain uses TRBV5-6 and TRBJ1-1; no clear D gene. Germline CDR1 reads SGHDT; CDR2 reads YYEEEE. This CDR3 has 14 residues. The CDR3 sequence is CVSSFHEFNTEAFC. In DNA form, the CDR3 reads TGTGTCAGCAGCTTTCACGAATTTAACACTGAAGCTTTCTGT.

This clonotype showed up many times. The rearrangement joins TRBV4-1 to TRBJ1-4; 7 nucleotides align to TRBD1. V was pared by 5 bases and J by 7 bases, with 7 bases of the junction left unmatched. Germline V gives CDR1 MGHRA, CDR2 YSYEKL. The CDR3 runs 14 residues. CDR3 amino acids: CASSWGQGGEKLFF. The CDR3 DNA is TGCGCCAGCAGCTGGGGGCAGGGGGGTGAAAAACTGTTTTTT.

A word on this clonotype: An end of the junction differs from the germline gene, which may be a read error. V gene TRBV5-4 combines with J gene TRBJ1-1, with D possibly being TRBD1 (5 bases). The CDR3 extends over 13 amino acids. Germline CDR1 SGHNT, CDR2 YYREEE (reference sequence). DNA for the CDR3: TGTACCAGCAGCTTGTCAGGGAGGGAGGAAGCTTTCTTT. Its translation: CTSSLSGREEAFF.

In regard to this clonotype: A much larger clonotype is one base distant, so this may be a read error. The CDR3 loop reads CASNVGQSDEQYF. The CDR3 DNA reads TGTGCCAGCAACGTGGGACAGTCCGACGAGCAGTACTTC. J is TRBJ2-7 and V is TRBV11-3; TRBD1 matches 7 bases. The CDR3 is 13 amino acids. Trimming took 7 bases from V and 5 from J; bases not matched to a gene: 8. Germline values: CDR1 SGHNT, CDR2 YENEEA. The variable domain in full, completed from reference TRBV11-3 and TRBJ2-7, reads EAGVVQSPRYKIIEKKQPVAFWCNPISGHNTLYWYLQNLGQGPELLIRYENEEAVDDSQLPKDRFSAERLKGVDSTLKIQPAELGDSAVYLCASNVGQSDEQYFGPGTRLTVT.

V gene TRBV5-1 combines with J gene TRBJ1-2; maybe TRBD1 (5 bases). The CDR3 has 15 amino acids. Per the germline V gene, CDR1 is SGHRS and CDR2 is YFSETQ. V was pared by 2 bases and J by 14 bases, with 25 bases between. CDR3 loop: CASSFDGAANYGNTF. CDR3 coding DNA: TGCGCCAGCAGCTTTGATGGGGCAGCTAACTATGGCAATACCTTC.

Regarding this clonotype: At one of its ends the junction is not consistent with the germline gene, which may arise from a read error. Here the CDR3 reads CAGSFPWTSGTKNIRYF. Here the CDR3 DNA reads TGTGCCGGCAGCTTTCCCTGGACTAGCGGGACCAAAAACATTCGGTACTTC. The rearrangement links TRBV11-1 to TRBJ2-4; 12 positions agree with TRBD2. The germline gives CDR1 SGHAT, CDR2 FQDESV (reference sequence). The CDR3 has 17 residues.

As to this clonotype: One junction end disagrees with the germline gene, perhaps due to a read error. The chain is built from TRBV4-3 and TRBJ1-6; D is unresolved. The CDR3 covers 14 residues. Germline loops: CDR1 LGHNA, CDR2 YSLEER. Written as DNA, the CDR3 is TGTGTCAGCAGCCAAGATTTTTCCGATTCACCCCTCCACTTT. Its protein is CVSSQDFSDSPLHF.

Of note for this clonotype: A much larger clonotype is one base distant, so this may be a read error. The CDR3 coding sequence is TGCAGCATTGAGGGACACCTGAACACTGAAGCTTCCTTT. Its protein is CSIEGHLNTEASF. The V and J genes are TRBV29-1 and TRBJ1-1; a weak D match, TRBD1 (6 bases). The germline gives CDR1 SQVTM, CDR2 ANQGSEA. The CDR3 length is 13 residues.

The chain is built from TRBV11-2 and TRBJ1-3; D is uncertain. The V end was cut by 7 bases, the J end by 4 bases, with 23 bases between. There are 17 residues in the CDR3. CDR1 is SGHAT and CDR2 is FQNNGV in the germline V gene. The CDR3 DNA is TGTGCCAGCATCCAACCATCCAACCGCTTAGTAGGAAACACCATATATTTT. It yields the protein CASIQPSNRLVGNTIYF.

This clonotype has more than one count but fewer than ten. The chain joins TRBV9 to TRBJ2-7, with TRBD1 matching 8 bases. V was clipped by 2 bases and J by 7 bases; unmatched bases: 8. Germline V CDR1 and CDR2: SGDLS, YYNGEE. The CDR3 totals 14 residues. CDR3 bases: TGTGCCAGCAGCGTTGGGACAGGTTTTGGGGAGCAGTACTTC. Translation gives CASSVGTGFGEQYF.

The chain is built from TRBV4-1 and TRBJ1-2; D not certain. Germline CDR1 MGHRA, CDR2 YSYEKL. V shed 8 bases and J shed 4 bases, with 23 bases lying between them. This CDR3 comprises 16 residues. This chain's CDR3 is CASSQSGIGDFYGYTF. CDR3 bases: TGCGCCAGCTCGCAATCCGGGATAGGCGATTTCTATGGCTACACCTTC.

The count of this clonotype is one. At one end, the junction sequence differs from germline, possibly due to a read error. V is TRBV4-2 and J is TRBJ2-3; a weak D match, TRBD2 (7 bases). The CDR3 has 15 amino acids. Per germline, CDR1 LGHNA and CDR2 YNFKEQ. The CDR3 loop is CGSSQDIAGADTQCF. The CDR3 DNA reads as TGTGGCAGCAGCCAAGACATTGCGGGGGCAGATACGCAGTGTTTT.